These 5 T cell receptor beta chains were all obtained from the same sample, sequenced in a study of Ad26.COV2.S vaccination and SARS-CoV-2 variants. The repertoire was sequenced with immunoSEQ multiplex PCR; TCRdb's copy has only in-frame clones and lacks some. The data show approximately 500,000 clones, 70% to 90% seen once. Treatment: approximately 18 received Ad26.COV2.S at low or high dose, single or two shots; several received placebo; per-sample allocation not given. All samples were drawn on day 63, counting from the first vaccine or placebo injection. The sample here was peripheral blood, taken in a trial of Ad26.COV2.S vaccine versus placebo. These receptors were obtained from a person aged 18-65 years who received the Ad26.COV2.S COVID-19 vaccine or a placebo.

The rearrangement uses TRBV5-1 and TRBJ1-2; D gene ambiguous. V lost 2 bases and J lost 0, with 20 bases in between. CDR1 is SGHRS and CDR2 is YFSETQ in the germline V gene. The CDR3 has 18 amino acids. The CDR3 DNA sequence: TGCGCCAGCAGCTTCGGGCTGGCAGGTACGAGATCTAACTATGGCTACACCTTC. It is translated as CASSFGLAGTRSNYGYTF.

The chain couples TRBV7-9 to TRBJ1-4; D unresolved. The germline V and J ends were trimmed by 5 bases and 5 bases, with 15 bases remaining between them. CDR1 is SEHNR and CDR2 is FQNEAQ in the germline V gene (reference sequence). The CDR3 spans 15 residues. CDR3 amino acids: CASSPRPAENEKLFF. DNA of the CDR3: TGTGCCAGCAGCCCCCGTCCGGCTGAAAATGAAAAACTGTTTTTT. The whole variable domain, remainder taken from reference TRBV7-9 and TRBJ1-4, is DTGVSQNPRHKITKRGQNVTFRCDPISEHNRLYWYRQTLGQGPEFLTYFQNEAQLEKSRLLSDRFSAERPKGSFSTLEIQRTEQGDSAMYLCASSPRPAENEKLFFGSGTQLSVL.

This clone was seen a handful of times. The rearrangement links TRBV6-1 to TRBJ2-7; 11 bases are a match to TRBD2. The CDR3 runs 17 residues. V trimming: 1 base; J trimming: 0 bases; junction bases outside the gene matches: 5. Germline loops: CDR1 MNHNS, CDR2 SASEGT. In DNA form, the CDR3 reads TGTGCCAGCAGTGAAGGGACTAGCGGGTTCAGCTCCTACGAGCAGTACTTC. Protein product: CASSEGTSGFSSYEQYF.

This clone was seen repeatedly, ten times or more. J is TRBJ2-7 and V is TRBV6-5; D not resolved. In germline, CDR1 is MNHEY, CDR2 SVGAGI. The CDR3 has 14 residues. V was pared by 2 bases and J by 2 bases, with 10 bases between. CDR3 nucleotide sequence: TGTGCCAGCAGTTACAATGCCCCTGCCTACGAGCAGTACTTC. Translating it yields CASSYNAPAYEQYF.

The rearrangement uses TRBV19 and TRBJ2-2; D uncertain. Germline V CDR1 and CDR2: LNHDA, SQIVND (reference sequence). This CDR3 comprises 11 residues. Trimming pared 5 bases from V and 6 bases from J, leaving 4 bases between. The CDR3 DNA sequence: TGTGCCAGTAGTTTTCCCGGGGAGCTGTTTTTT. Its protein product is CASSFPGELFF.